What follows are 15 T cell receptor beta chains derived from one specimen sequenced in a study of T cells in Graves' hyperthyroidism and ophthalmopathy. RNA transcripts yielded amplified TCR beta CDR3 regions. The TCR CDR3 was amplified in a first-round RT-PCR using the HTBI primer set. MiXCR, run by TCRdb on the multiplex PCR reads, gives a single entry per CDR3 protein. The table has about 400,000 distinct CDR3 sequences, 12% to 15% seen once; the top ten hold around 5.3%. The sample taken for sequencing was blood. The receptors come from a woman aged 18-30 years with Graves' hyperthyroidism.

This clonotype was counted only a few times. CDR3 in DNA: TGTGCCAGCAGTGAAACAAGAAACCTAGGTTATGAGCAGTTCTTC. Amino acid sequence: CASSETRNLGYEQFF. The gene calls are TRBV25-1 and TRBJ2-1; D is unresolved. Germline V lookup: CDR1 MGHDK, CDR2 SYGVNS. With 2 bases removed from V and 8 bases from J, the gap between germline ends came to 16 bases. The CDR3 is 15 residues long. The complete variable domain, with remaining parts taken from reference TRBV25-1 and TRBJ2-1, reads EADIYQTPRYLVIGTGKKITLECSQTMGHDKMYWYQQDPGMELHLIHYSYGVNSTEKGDLSSESTVSRIRTEHFPLTLESARPSHTSQYLCASSETRNLGYEQFFGPGTRLTVL.

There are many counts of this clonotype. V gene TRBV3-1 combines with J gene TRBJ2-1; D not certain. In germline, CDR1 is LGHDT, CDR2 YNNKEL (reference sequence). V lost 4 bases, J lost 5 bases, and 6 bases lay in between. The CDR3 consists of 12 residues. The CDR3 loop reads CASSRGHNEQFF. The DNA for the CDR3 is TGTGCCAGCAGCCGAGGACACAATGAGCAGTTCTTC.

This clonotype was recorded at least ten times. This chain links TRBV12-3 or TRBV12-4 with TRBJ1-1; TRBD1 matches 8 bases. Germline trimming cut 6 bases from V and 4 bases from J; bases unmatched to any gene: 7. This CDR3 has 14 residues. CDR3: CASRTGVGSTEAFF. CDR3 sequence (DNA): TGTGCCAGCAGGACAGGGGTTGGTAGCACTGAAGCTTTCTTT.

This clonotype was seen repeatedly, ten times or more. The CDR3 nucleotides are TGTGCCAGCAGCAATATCGGGACAGGTCACAATGGACAGTTCTTC. As protein: CASSNIGTGHNGQFF. The chain is built from TRBV11-1 and TRBJ2-1, with 8 bases fitting TRBD1. The V and J ends lost 5 bases and 13 bases, in that order; junction bases with no gene match: 16. The CDR3 has 15 amino acids. Germline loops: CDR1 SGHAT, CDR2 FQDESV (reference sequence).

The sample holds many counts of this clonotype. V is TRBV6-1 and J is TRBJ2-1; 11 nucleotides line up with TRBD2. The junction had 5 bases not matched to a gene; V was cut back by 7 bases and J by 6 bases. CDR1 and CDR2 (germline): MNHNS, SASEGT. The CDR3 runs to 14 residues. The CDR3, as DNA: TGTGCCAGCAACCTAGCGGGAGGCGGCAATGAGCAGTTCTTC. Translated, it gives CASNLAGGGNEQFF.

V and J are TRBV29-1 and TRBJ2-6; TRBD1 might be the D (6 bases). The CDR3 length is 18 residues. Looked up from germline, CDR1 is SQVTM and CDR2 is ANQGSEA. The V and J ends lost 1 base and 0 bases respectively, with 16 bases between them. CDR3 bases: TGCAGCGTTGAAGTACCGGGACAACCAAGCTCTGGGGCCAACGTCCTGACTTTC. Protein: CSVEVPGQPSSGANVLTF.

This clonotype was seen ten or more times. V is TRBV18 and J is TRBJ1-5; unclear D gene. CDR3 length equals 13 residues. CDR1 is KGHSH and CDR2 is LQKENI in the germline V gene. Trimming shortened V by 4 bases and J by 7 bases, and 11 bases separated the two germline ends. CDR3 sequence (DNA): TGTGCCAGCTCACTTGGAAGCGAGCAGCCCCAGCATTTT. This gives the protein CASSLGSEQPQHF. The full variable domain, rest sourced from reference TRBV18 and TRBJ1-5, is NAGVMQNPRHLVRRRGQEARLRCSPMKGHSHVYWYRQLPEEGLKFMVYLQKENIIDESGMPKERFSAEFPKEGPSILRIQQVVRGDSAAYFCASSLGSEQPQHFGDGTRLSIL.

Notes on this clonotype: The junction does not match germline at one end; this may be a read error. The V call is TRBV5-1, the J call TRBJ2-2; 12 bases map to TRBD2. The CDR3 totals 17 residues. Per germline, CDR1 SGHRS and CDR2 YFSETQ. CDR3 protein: CASSLQLAGGNTGGLFF. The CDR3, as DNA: TGCGCCAGCAGCTTGCAACTAGCGGGAGGAAACACCGGGGGGCTGTTTTTT.

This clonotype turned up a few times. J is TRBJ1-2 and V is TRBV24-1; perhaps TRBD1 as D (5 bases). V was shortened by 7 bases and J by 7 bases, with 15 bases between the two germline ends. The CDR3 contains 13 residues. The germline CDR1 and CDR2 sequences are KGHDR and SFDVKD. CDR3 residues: CATRGGGGSGYTF. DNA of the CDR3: TGTGCCACCAGGGGGGGTGGGGGGTCTGGCTACACCTTC.

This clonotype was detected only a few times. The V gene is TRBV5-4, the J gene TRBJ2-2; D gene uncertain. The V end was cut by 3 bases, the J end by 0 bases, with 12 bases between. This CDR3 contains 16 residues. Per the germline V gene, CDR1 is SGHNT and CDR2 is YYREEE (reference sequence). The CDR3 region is CASSSDPGPNTGELFF. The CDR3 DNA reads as TGTGCCAGCAGCTCGGACCCCGGCCCGAACACCGGGGAGCTGTTTTTT.

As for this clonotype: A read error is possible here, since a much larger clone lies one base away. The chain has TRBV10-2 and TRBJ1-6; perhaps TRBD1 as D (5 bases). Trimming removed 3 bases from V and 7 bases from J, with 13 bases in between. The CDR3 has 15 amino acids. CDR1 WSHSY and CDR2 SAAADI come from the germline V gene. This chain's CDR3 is CASSDYGTGNSPLHF. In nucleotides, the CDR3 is TGCGCCAGCAGTGATTATGGGACGGGGAATTCACCCCTCCACTTT.

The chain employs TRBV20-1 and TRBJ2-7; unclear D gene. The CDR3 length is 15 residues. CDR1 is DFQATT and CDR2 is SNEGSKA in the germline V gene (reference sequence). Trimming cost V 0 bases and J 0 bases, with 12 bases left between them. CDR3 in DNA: TGCAGTGCTAGAGATCATGGGTCTTACTCCTACGAGCAGTACTTC. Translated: CSARDHGSYSYEQYF.

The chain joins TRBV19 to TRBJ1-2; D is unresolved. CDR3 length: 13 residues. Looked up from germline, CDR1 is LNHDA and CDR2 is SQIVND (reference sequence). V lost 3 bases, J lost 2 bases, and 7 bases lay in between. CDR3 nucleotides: TGTGCCAGTAGTATGAGTACGAACTATGGCTACACCTTC. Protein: CASSMSTNYGYTF.

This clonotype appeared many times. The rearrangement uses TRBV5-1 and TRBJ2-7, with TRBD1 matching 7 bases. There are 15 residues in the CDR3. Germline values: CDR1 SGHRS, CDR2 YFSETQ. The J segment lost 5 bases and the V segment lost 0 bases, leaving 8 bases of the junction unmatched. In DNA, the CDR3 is TGCGCCAGCAGCTTGGCCGGAAGGGGGCTGGACGAGCAGTACTTC. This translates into CASSLAGRGLDEQYF.

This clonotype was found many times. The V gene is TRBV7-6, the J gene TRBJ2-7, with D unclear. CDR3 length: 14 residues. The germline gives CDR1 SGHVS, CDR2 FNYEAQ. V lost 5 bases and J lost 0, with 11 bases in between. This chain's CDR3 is CASSPLWTSYEQYF. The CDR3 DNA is TGTGCCAGCAGCCCACTGTGGACCTCCTACGAGCAGTACTTC.